The 27 T cell receptor beta chains given below trace back to one sample, sequenced in a study of blood T cell repertoires in COVID-19. Libraries were prepared by immunoSEQ multiplex PCR; TCRdb keeps only in-frame clonotypes and omits some of them. The sample lists over 110,000 clones, about four fifths occurring once. Sequenced sample: PBMCs or T cells enriched from blood (not recorded which). The receptors were sampled from a man aged 35-49 years with acute COVID-19.

This clone came up a few times. This chain joins TRBV28 and TRBJ1-3; weak D call: TRBD1 (6 bases). This CDR3 region has 14 residues. Trimming shortened V by 6 bases and J by 4 bases, and 13 bases separated the two germline ends. From germline, CDR1 is MDHEN and CDR2 SYDVKM. In DNA, the CDR3 is TGTGCCAGCAGCCCGGGACAAGCCGGAAACACCATATATTTT. Amino acid sequence: CASSPGQAGNTIYF.

This clone has just one count. The V gene is TRBV6-5, the J gene TRBJ1-5; 10 bases are shared with TRBD1. This CDR3 has 15 residues. J gave up 0 bases and V 6 bases, and 2 bases lay outside the gene matches. Germline CDR1 MNHEY, CDR2 SVGAGI. Written as DNA, the CDR3 is TGTGCCAGCAGGAGACAGGGGGCTAGCAATCAGCCCCAGCATTTT. Amino acids: CASRRQGASNQPQHF.

This CDR3 is CASSNLTGNQPQHF. CDR3 bases: TGTGCCAGTAGTAATCTTACGGGGAATCAGCCCCAGCATTTT. This chain links TRBV19 with TRBJ1-5; no clear D. Trimming left V 4 bases short and J 4 bases short, with 11 bases between. Germline CDR1 LNHDA, CDR2 SQIVND (reference sequence). This CDR3 has 14 amino acids.

This clone occurred once. This chain uses TRBV5-1 with TRBJ2-7; D may be TRBD2 (6 bases). The CDR3 extends over 15 amino acids. Germline values: CDR1 SGHRS, CDR2 YFSETQ. Trimming removed 6 bases from V and 6 bases from J, with 22 bases in between. The CDR3 DNA follows: TGCGCCAGCACCGAGGGGTCTGCGGGACTCTCCGAGCAGTACTTC. Amino acid sequence: CASTEGSAGLSEQYF.

This chain connects TRBV20-1 to TRBJ2-4; TRBD2 matches 9 bases. The length of the CDR3 is 16 residues. V was clipped by 3 bases and J by 1 base; unmatched bases: 7. Germline V gives CDR1 DFQATT, CDR2 SNEGSKA (reference sequence). The CDR3 coding sequence is TGCAGTGCTAGTGGGGTGCTAGCGGGGGCCAAAAACATTCAGTACTTC. This encodes CSASGVLAGAKNIQYF.

The chain has TRBV25-1 and TRBJ2-2, with D perhaps TRBD2 (5 bases). Germline V gene sequence: CDR1 MGHDK, CDR2 SYGVNS. CDR3 length equals 15 residues. V lost 8 bases to trimming and J lost 7 bases, with 20 bases between them. As DNA, the CDR3 is TGTGCCAGCTCGGCGGATCCAAACGGAGGCGGGGAGCTGTTTTTT. Amino acid sequence: CASSADPNGGGELFF.

CDR3 coding DNA: TGCGCCAGCAGCTTAGCACAGGGCCTCCAAGAGACCCAGTACTTC. Protein sequence: CASSLAQGLQETQYF. The chain has TRBV5-1 and TRBJ2-5; tentatively, D is TRBD1 (6 bases). Trimming took 2 bases from V and 1 from J, leaving 12 bases between them. CDR1 is SGHRS, CDR2 YFSETQ, per germline. The length of the CDR3 is 15 residues. The variable domain in full, completed from reference TRBV5-1 and TRBJ2-5, reads KAGVTQTPRYLIKTRGQQVTLSCSPISGHRSVSWYQQTPGQGLQFLFEYFSETQRNKGNFPGRFSGRQFSNSRSEMNVSTLELGDSALYLCASSLAQGLQETQYFGPGTRLLVL.

This clone came up a few times. The chain links TRBV25-1 to TRBJ2-1, with 10 bases lining up with TRBD1. CDR1 is MGHDK and CDR2 is SYGVNS in the germline V gene. V dropped 8 bases and J dropped 8; count of bases not matched to a gene: 12. There are 15 residues in the CDR3. The CDR3 sequence is CASGTGAGAVHEQFF. As DNA, the CDR3 is TGTGCCAGCGGGACAGGGGCAGGGGCTGTGCATGAGCAGTTCTTC.

The gene calls are TRBV2 and TRBJ2-7; weak D call: TRBD1 (6 bases). The germline gives CDR1 SNHLY, CDR2 FYNNEI. The CDR3 runs to 15 residues. Trimming stripped 3 bases from V and 6 bases from J, with 18 bases between. CDR3 DNA sequence: TGTGCCAGCAGTGATTGGCAGGACAGCATCGCCGAGCAGTACTTC. Translated: CASSDWQDSIAEQYF.

The gene calls are TRBV20-1 and TRBJ1-1; perhaps TRBD1 as D (5 bases). V was pared by 5 bases and J by 10 bases, with 14 bases between. Germline V gene data show CDR1 as DFQATT and CDR2 as SNEGSKA (reference sequence). This CDR3 contains 11 residues. CDR3 amino acids: CSAVTAGVAFF. In DNA, the CDR3 is TGCAGTGCTGTGACGGCGGGGGTAGCTTTCTTT.

This chain connects TRBV2 to TRBJ1-5; no clear D. Trimming removed 6 bases from V and 4 bases from J, with 10 bases in between. Looked up from germline, CDR1 is SNHLY and CDR2 is FYNNEI. The CDR3 runs to 13 residues. The CDR3 sequence is CASSPSGNQPQHF. CDR3 nucleotides: TGTGCCAGCAGCCCTTCAGGAAATCAGCCCCAGCATTTT.

The chain recombines TRBV30 with TRBJ1-6, with TRBD1 identical over 12 bases. V dropped 4 bases and J dropped 13; count of bases not matched to a gene: 14. Germline CDR1 GTSNPN, CDR2 SVGIG (reference sequence). The CDR3 spans 16 residues. The CDR3: CAWISPGTGGPGPLHF. CDR3 DNA: TGTGCCTGGATTTCGCCCGGGACAGGGGGCCCCGGTCCCCTCCACTTT.

The rearrangement joins TRBV4-2 to TRBJ2-5; perhaps TRBD2 as D (6 bases). V gave up 4 bases and J gave up 7 bases, with 19 bases separating them. Germline CDR1 LGHNA, CDR2 YNFKEQ. CDR3 length: 15 residues. The CDR3 is CASSRDSGESGTQYF. The CDR3 DNA reads TGTGCCAGCAGCCGGGACTCTGGGGAAAGTGGGACCCAGTACTTC.

This sequence joins TRBV11-2 and TRBJ2-5, with TRBD2 identical over 8 bases. CDR1 is SGHAT, CDR2 FQNNGV, per germline. This CDR3 has 14 amino acids. The V and J ends lost 4 bases and 1 base, in that order; junction bases with no gene match: 2. The CDR3 is CASSSGTSQETQYF. The CDR3 DNA follows: TGTGCCAGCAGCTCCGGGACTAGCCAAGAGACCCAGTACTTC. The entire variable domain, with the rest obtained from reference TRBV11-2 and TRBJ2-5, is as follows: EAGVAQSPRYKIIEKRQSVAFWCNPISGHATLYWYQQILGQGPKLLIQFQNNGVVDDSQLPKDRFSAERLKGVDSTLKIQPAKLEDSAVYLCASSSGTSQETQYFGPGTRLLVL.

This sequence joins TRBV6-5 and TRBJ2-2; D might be TRBD1 (6 bases). V was pared by 0 bases and J by 6 bases, with 11 bases between. This CDR3 comprises 15 residues. CDR1 is MNHEY, CDR2 SVGAGI, per germline. CDR3 residues: CASSYSPGVAGELFF. CDR3 coding DNA: TGTGCCAGCAGTTACTCGCCAGGGGTGGCCGGGGAGCTGTTTTTT.

Only a few counts were recorded for this clone. This chain links TRBV4-1 with TRBJ2-2; D perhaps matches TRBD1 (6 bases). The CDR3 spans 16 residues. Germline CDR1 and CDR2: MGHRA and YSYEKL. The ends were cut back, 0 bases at V and 6 bases at J, with 14 bases in the middle. The CDR3 DNA follows: TGCGCCAGCAGCCAAGATGTGGGCCCAGGGGCCGGGGAGCTGTTTTTT. This translates into CASSQDVGPGAGELFF.

The chain recombines TRBV2 with TRBJ2-2, with TRBD2 matching 7 bases. Trimming removed 8 bases from V and 7 bases from J; junction bases left unmatched: 7. Germline CDR1 is SNHLY and CDR2 is FYNNEI. This CDR3 is 13 amino acids long. CDR3 DNA: TGTGCCAGCCTCCGGACTAGTGGCGGGGAGCTGTTTTTT. It specifies CASLRTSGGELFF.

The sample holds a few counts of this clone. In nucleotides, the CDR3 is TGTGCCAGCAGCCCCCAGTCCTTGACCTACGAGCAGTACTTC. This codes for CASSPQSLTYEQYF. The V gene is TRBV7-2, the J gene TRBJ2-7; no definite D call. There are 14 residues in the CDR3. Trimming removed 5 bases from V and 2 bases from J, with 13 bases in between. Germline-derived CDR1 and CDR2 are SGHTA and FQGNSA.

The rearrangement uses TRBV19 and TRBJ1-2; maybe TRBD1 (5 bases). The CDR3 is made up of 13 amino acids. Per germline, CDR1 LNHDA and CDR2 SQIVND (reference sequence). V was clipped by 9 bases and J by 8 bases, with 19 bases between them. CDR3 DNA sequence: TGTGCCAGCAACAGGAACCTTGGGGGGGGCTACACCTTC. Its translation is CASNRNLGGGYTF.

The rearrangement links TRBV11-3 to TRBJ1-4; weak D call: TRBD1 (6 bases). The germline gives CDR1 SGHNT, CDR2 YENEEA. The CDR3 totals 14 residues. V lost 6 bases and J 4 bases, leaving 12 bases between the germline ends. Written as DNA, the CDR3 is TGTGCCAGCAGAGAGGGGGGGCTTAATGAAAAACTGTTTTTT. It yields the protein CASREGGLNEKLFF.

The chain combines TRBV7-9 with TRBJ2-7; the match to TRBD1 covers 9 bases. The CDR3 sequence is 14 residues long. Trimming cost V 5 bases and J 2 bases; bases outside gene matches: 4. From germline, CDR1 is SEHNR and CDR2 FQNEAQ (reference sequence). CDR3 in amino acids: CASSQRTGAYEQYF. The DNA of the CDR3 is TGTGCCAGCAGCCAAAGGACAGGGGCCTACGAGCAGTACTTC.

The chain combines TRBV20-1 with TRBJ2-7; 7 bases are a match to TRBD1. CDR1 and CDR2 (germline): DFQATT, SNEGSKA (reference sequence). CDR3 length equals 13 residues. After removal of 3 bases from V and 2 bases from J, the junction contained 4 bases not matched to a gene. CDR3 sequence: CSASITGAYEQYF. The DNA for the CDR3 is TGCAGTGCTAGTATCACAGGGGCCTACGAGCAGTACTTC.

The J gene is TRBJ2-1, the V gene TRBV28; no reliable D call. Germline V lookup: CDR1 MDHEN, CDR2 SYDVKM. The CDR3 length is 13 residues. Trimming cost V 5 bases and J 8 bases, with 13 bases left between them. The CDR3 loop reads CASSRVNRYEQFF. The CDR3 bases are TGTGCCAGCAGTCGCGTCAACCGATATGAGCAGTTCTTC.

The chain carries TRBV19 and TRBJ2-2, with D maybe TRBD2 (6 bases). CDR1 is LNHDA and CDR2 is SQIVND in the germline V gene (reference sequence). This CDR3 spans 14 amino acids. V was pared by 5 bases and J by 6 bases, with 13 bases between. The CDR3 is CASSGTAGPGELFF. CDR3 DNA: TGTGCCAGTAGTGGGACGGCGGGGCCCGGGGAGCTGTTTTTT.

This clone has more than one count but fewer than ten. The genes are TRBV7-2 and TRBJ1-5; possibly TRBD1 for D (5 bases). CDR3 length: 13 residues. V shed 4 bases and J shed 5 bases, with 9 bases lying between them. Germline V gene sequence: CDR1 SGHTA, CDR2 FQGNSA. The CDR3 sequence: CASSYRGDQPQHF. DNA of the CDR3: TGTGCCAGCAGCTACCGGGGGGATCAGCCCCAGCATTTT. Looking up the rest from reference TRBV7-2 and TRBJ1-5 gives the full variable domain: GAGVSQSPSNKVTEKGKDVELRCDPISGHTALYWYRQSLGQGLEFLIYFQGNSAPDKSGLPSDRFSAERTGGSVSTLTIQRTQQEDSAVYLCASSYRGDQPQHFGDGTRLSIL.

The chain recombines TRBV6-5 with TRBJ2-7; D is unresolved. CDR1 MNHEY and CDR2 SVGAGI come from the germline V gene. V lost 5 bases and J 2 bases, leaving 13 bases between the germline ends. This CDR3 contains 14 residues. The CDR3 DNA reads TGTGCCAGCAGTCCACACCCTGCGGCCTACGAGCAGTACTTC. Translated, it gives CASSPHPAAYEQYF.

The gene calls are TRBV11-2 and TRBJ2-1, with D tentatively TRBD1 (6 bases). Per the germline V gene, CDR1 is SGHAT and CDR2 is FQNNGV. Trimming cost V 5 bases and J 8 bases, with 16 bases left between them. This CDR3 region has 14 residues. The CDR3 DNA reads TGTGCCAGCAGCCGCAAAACAGGGTTCTATGAGCAGTTCTTC. This translates into CASSRKTGFYEQFF. The entire variable domain, with the rest obtained from reference TRBV11-2 and TRBJ2-1, is as follows: EAGVAQSPRYKIIEKRQSVAFWCNPISGHATLYWYQQILGQGPKLLIQFQNNGVVDDSQLPKDRFSAERLKGVDSTLKIQPAKLEDSAVYLCASSRKTGFYEQFFGPGTRLTVL.